The 13 T cell receptor beta chains reported below all come from one sample, sequenced in a study of blood T cell repertoires in COVID-19 (dated by TCRdb to about 2020). The receptor library was made with the immunoSEQ multiplex PCR assay. Here the immuneACCESS table is served through TCRdb, limited to in-frame sequences with V and J called. Missing clones are a known gap in these copies; in checked studies unresolved V genes cover under half, and the rest lacks a known reason. This sample gives 310,000 or so clones in total; under 90% of them show up just once. 8.5% to 12% of the sample goes to the ten largest clones. Source material: PBMCs or T cells enriched from blood (not recorded which). The receptor set was obtained from a young woman who had recovered from COVID-19.

This clone was detected only a few times. This rearrangement joins TRBV7-9 to TRBJ2-7; D may be TRBD1 (6 bases). V was clipped by 5 bases and J by 2 bases, with 16 bases between them. CDR1 is SEHNR, CDR2 FQNEAQ, per germline (reference sequence). This CDR3 contains 15 residues. CDR3 residues: CASSPRAGDPYEQYF. CDR3 bases: TGTGCCAGCAGCCCCAGGGCAGGGGACCCCTACGAGCAGTACTTC. Based on the CDR3 plus reference TRBV7-9 and TRBJ2-7, the full variable domain is DTGVSQNPRHKITKRGQNVTFRCDPISEHNRLYWYRQTLGQGPEFLTYFQNEAQLEKSRLLSDRFSAERPKGSFSTLEIQRTEQGDSAMYLCASSPRAGDPYEQYFGPGTRLTVT.

V and J are TRBV28 and TRBJ2-3, with 9 bases that match TRBD2. The length of the CDR3 is 15 residues. V gave up 6 bases and J gave up 4 bases; unmatched junction bases: 8. Germline lookup yields CDR1 MDHEN and CDR2 SYDVKM. The CDR3 region has the DNA TGTGCCAGCAGACCCTTAGCGGGAGTGGCAGATACGCAGTATTTT. As protein: CASRPLAGVADTQYF.

The V and J genes are TRBV7-6 and TRBJ2-1, with unresolved D. V lost 1 base to trimming and J lost 10 bases, with 14 bases between them. CDR1 is SGHVS, CDR2 FNYEAQ, per germline. The CDR3 runs to 14 residues. The chain's CDR3 is CASSLVTYPGEQFF. For the CDR3, the DNA is TGTGCCAGCAGCTTAGTGACCTACCCCGGGGAGCAGTTCTTC.

This sequence joins TRBV18 and TRBJ1-2; 8 bases agree with TRBD1. V gave up 3 bases and J gave up 6 bases; unmatched junction bases: 3. This CDR3 spans 13 amino acids. Germline loops: CDR1 KGHSH, CDR2 LQKENI. CDR3 coding DNA: TGTGCCAGCTCACCTGGGACAGGACATGGCTACACCTTC. As protein: CASSPGTGHGYTF.

J is TRBJ1-1 and V is TRBV11-3; D is undetermined. V was pared by 0 bases and J by 8 bases, with 4 bases between. This CDR3 is built from 11 residues. Germline CDR1 and CDR2: SGHNT and YENEEA. CDR3 sequence reads: CASSLDREAFF. CDR3 sequence (DNA): TGTGCCAGCAGCTTAGACAGGGAAGCTTTCTTT.

The rearrangement joins TRBV19 to TRBJ1-1; no clear D. Germline V lookup: CDR1 LNHDA, CDR2 SQIVND (reference sequence). V was clipped by 0 bases and J by 1 base, with 9 bases between them. The CDR3 spans 15 residues. CDR3 protein: CASSIDPSGNTEAFF. Here the CDR3 DNA reads TGTGCCAGTAGTATAGACCCCTCGGGGAACACTGAAGCTTTCTTT.

The chain carries TRBV19 and TRBJ2-1; tentatively, D is TRBD2 (5 bases). Germline CDR1 is LNHDA and CDR2 is SQIVND (reference sequence). This CDR3 has 16 amino acids. Trimming removed 0 bases at V and 3 bases at J, with 12 bases between. CDR3 bases: TGTGCCAGTAGTATAGAGCGAGGGAGTGTCTACAATGAGCAGTTCTTC. Protein: CASSIERGSVYNEQFF. Full variable domain (remainder filled in from reference TRBV19 and TRBJ2-1): DGGITQSPKYLFRKEGQNVTLSCEQNLNHDAMYWYRQDPGQGLRLIYYSQIVNDFQKGDIAEGYSVSREKKESFPLTVTSAQKNPTAFYLCASSIERGSVYNEQFFGPGTRLTVL.

V gene TRBV12-3 or TRBV12-4 combines with J gene TRBJ2-1; TRBD1 is a possible D gene (6 bases). Trimming stripped 8 bases from V and 9 bases from J, with 11 bases between. The length of the CDR3 is 11 residues. Here the CDR3 DNA reads TGTGCCAGCCAGGGGTTGAGTGAGCAGTTCTTC. The encoded protein is CASQGLSEQFF.

The chain recombines TRBV19 with TRBJ1-2; 7 positions agree with TRBD1. The germline CDR1 and CDR2 sequences are LNHDA and SQIVND (reference sequence). This CDR3 has 15 residues. Germline trimming cut 8 bases from V and 4 bases from J; bases unmatched to any gene: 13. The CDR3 here is CASQPREGAIYGYTF. CDR3 bases: TGTGCCAGTCAACCCCGGGAGGGGGCGATCTATGGCTACACCTTC.

This clone was observed a few times. The chain uses TRBV29-1 and TRBJ1-1; TRBD1 is a possible D gene (6 bases). This CDR3 region has 13 residues. Germline values: CDR1 SQVTM, CDR2 ANQGSEA. The V and J ends lost 5 bases and 7 bases respectively, with 17 bases between them. CDR3 protein: CSVTGQPSFEAFF. CDR3 bases: TGCAGCGTTACAGGGCAGCCCAGTTTTGAAGCTTTCTTT.

V usage is TRBV21-1 and J usage is TRBJ1-1; the table gives TRBD1 as D, unverified against the DNA. TRBV21-1 is assigned pseudogene status. The CDR3 length is 15 residues. CDR3 bases: TGTGCCAGCAGTAGGGCTGACAGAGGGAACACTGAAGCTTTCTTT. Translating it yields CASSRADRGNTEAFF.

The DNA for the CDR3 is TGTGCCAGCAGTGAAGGTGGGGGGCAGCCCCAGCATTTT. It codes for CASSEGGGQPQHF. The chain recombines TRBV6-1 with TRBJ1-5; possible D gene TRBD1, 5 bases. Germline V gene data show CDR1 as MNHNS and CDR2 as SASEGT. The length of the CDR3 is 13 residues. Trimming cost V 1 base and J 7 bases, with 8 bases left between them.

The chain uses TRBV9 and TRBJ2-3; TRBD1 is a possible D gene (5 bases). Trimming removed 0 bases from V and 4 bases from J, with 12 bases in between. The CDR3 spans 15 residues. The V gene's germline CDR1 is SGDLS and CDR2 YYNGEE. The CDR3: CASSVGGRNPDTQYF. CDR3 bases: TGTGCCAGCAGCGTAGGGGGCAGGAACCCAGATACGCAGTATTTT.